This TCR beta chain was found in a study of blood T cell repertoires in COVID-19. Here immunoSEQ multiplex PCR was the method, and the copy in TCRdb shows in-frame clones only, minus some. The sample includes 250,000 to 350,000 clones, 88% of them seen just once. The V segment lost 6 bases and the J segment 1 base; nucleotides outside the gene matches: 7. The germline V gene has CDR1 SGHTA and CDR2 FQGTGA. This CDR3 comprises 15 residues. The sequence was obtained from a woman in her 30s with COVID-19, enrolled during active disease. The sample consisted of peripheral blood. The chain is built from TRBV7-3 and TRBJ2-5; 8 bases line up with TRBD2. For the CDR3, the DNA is TGTGCCAGCAGTCGGGTAGCGGGGTCCCAAGAGACCCAGTACTTC. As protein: CASSRVAGSQETQYF.